A selection of T cell receptor beta chains follows, all from one sample in a study of beta chain features in type 1 diabetes. Assay: immunoSEQ multiplex PCR; the TCRdb copy retains only in-frame clones and omits some. This table holds about 320,000 clones, 12% to 15% found once. The sample taken for sequencing was central memory CD4+ T cells from blood. These receptors were obtained from a man between 25 and 39 years old in good health. CDR3s include the opening cysteine and the closing phenylalanine or tryptophan. The D gene is left open where the match is weak. Clone size appears in some rows only: once, few, many, or a class for an expanded clone.

TRBJ1-1	TRBV7-9	.	TRBD1	16	CASSPQGTGPNTEAFF	TGTGCCAGCAGCCCGCAAGGGACAGGGCCGAACACTGAAGCTTTCTTT
TRBJ2-5	TRBV5-4	few	.	16	CASSPGGLLVQETQYF	TGTGCCAGCAGCCCGGGCGGACTGTTGGTCCAAGAGACCCAGTACTTC
TRBJ1-1	TRBV10-3	.	.	15	CASSYQGRMNTEAFF	TGTGCCAGCAGTTACCAGGGACGGATGAACACTGAAGCTTTCTTT
TRBJ1-1	TRBV19	few	TRBD1	14	CASSGGRGVTEAFF	TGTGCCAGTAGCGGCGGCAGGGGGGTGACTGAAGCTTTCTTT
TRBJ2-5	TRBV11-2	.	.	14	CASSLGQDQETQYF	TGTGCCAGCAGCTTAGGACAGGACCAAGAGACCCAGTACTTC
TRBJ2-1	TRBV11-3	.	.	11	CASSFFNEQFF	TGTGCCAGCAGCTTCTTCAATGAGCAGTTCTTC
TRBJ2-3	TRBV6-6	few	TRBD1	16	CASSYPRDRGTDTQYF	TGTGCCAGCAGTTACCCTCGGGACAGGGGGACAGATACGCAGTATTTT
TRBJ2-5	TRBV7-8	.	.	15	CASSLEWRVGETQYF	TGTGCCAGCAGCTTAGAATGGAGGGTCGGGGAGACCCAGTACTTC
TRBJ2-2	TRBV5-1	.	.	15	CASSHGRENTGELFF	TGCGCCAGCAGCCATGGGCGGGAGAACACCGGGGAGCTGTTTTTT
TRBJ1-2	TRBV25-1	.	.	12	CASSGTTYGYTF	TGTGCCAGCAGCGGGACAACCTATGGCTACACCTTC
TRBJ1-2	TRBV2	.	.	13	CASSVLGLDGYTF	TGTGCCAGCAGTGTGCTAGGGCTAGATGGCTACACCTTC
TRBJ1-2	TRBV11-3	.	.	13	CASSLGSGNGYTF	TGTGCCAGCAGCTTAGGGTCCGGGAATGGCTACACCTTC
TRBJ1-1	TRBV7-2	few	.	16	CASSLIAASGNTEAFF	TGTGCCAGCAGCTTAATCGCGGCCTCGGGGAACACTGAAGCTTTCTTT
TRBJ2-7	TRBV5-5	few	TRBD2	17	CHSMSGERGTVSYEQYF	TGTCACAGCATGAGCGGGGAGCGGGGAACCGTCTCCTACGAGCAGTACTTC
TRBJ1-5	TRBV7-3	.	.	13	CASSLTGNQPQHF	TGTGCCAGCAGCTTAACAGGCAATCAGCCCCAGCATTTT
TRBJ1-2	TRBV7-7	.	.	15	CASSQVRQANYGYTF	TGCGCCAGCAGCCAAGTTCGACAAGCTAACTATGGCTACACCTTC
TRBJ2-1	TRBV11-3	few	TRBD2	16	CASSPGNERGYNEQFF	TGTGCCAGCAGCCCTGGCAACGAGCGGGGGTACAATGAGCAGTTCTTC
TRBJ2-1	TRBV20-1	few	TRBD1	11	CSATGDNEQFF	TGCAGTGCCACAGGGGACAATGAGCAGTTCTTC
TRBJ2-6	TRBV4-2	few	TRBD1	16	CASSQRQGSGANVLTF	TGTGCCAGCAGCCAAAGACAGGGCTCTGGGGCCAACGTCCTGACTTTC
TRBJ2-3	TRBV18	.	.	14	CASSLTSTPDTQYF	TGTGCCAGCTCACTGACTAGTACCCCAGATACGCAGTATTTT
TRBJ2-1	TRBV11-2	.	.	12	CASSSYYGEQFF	TGTGCCAGCAGTTCCTACTATGGTGAGCAGTTCTTC
TRBJ2-3	TRBV5-1	.	.	15	CANSLETGITDTQYF	TGCGCCAACAGCTTGGAGACGGGGATCACAGATACGCAGTATTTT
TRBJ2-3	TRBV5-3	few	TRBD2	15	CASRGTSGYTDTQYF	TGTGCCAGCCGTGGGACTAGCGGTTACACAGATACGCAGTATTTT
TRBJ1-2	TRBV7-2	many	TRBD1	16	CASSDSSGWTGYGYTF	TGTGCCAGCAGCGATAGTAGCGGATGGACAGGGTATGGCTACACCTTC
TRBJ2-1	TRBV7-2	.	TRBD2	16	CASSKGGSGSYNEQFF	TGTGCCAGCAGCAAAGGCGGGAGTGGCTCCTACAATGAGCAGTTCTTC
TRBJ1-4	TRBV4-3	few	.	14	CASSSGTFGEKLFF	TGCGCCAGCAGCTCCGGGACGTTCGGTGAAAAACTGTTTTTT
TRBJ2-4	TRBV18	many	.	16	CASSPGRPGEKNIQYF	TGTGCCAGCTCACCGGGGCGTCCGGGGGAGAAAAACATTCAGTACTTC
TRBJ2-5	TRBV7-2	.	TRBD2	15	CASSLGLAGAETQYF	TGTGCCAGCAGCTTAGGTTTAGCGGGGGCGGAGACCCAGTACTTC
TRBJ2-5	TRBV19	few	.	13	CASSNYYQETQYF	TGTGCCAGTAGTAATTACTACCAAGAGACCCAGTACTTC
TRBJ2-7	TRBV7-2	few	TRBD1	13	CASSEQGYYEQYF	TGTGCCAGCAGCGAACAGGGGTACTACGAGCAGTACTTC
TRBJ2-5	TRBV5-4	once	.	15	CASSLGGGNQETQYF	TGTGCCAGCAGCTTAGGTGGGGGGAACCAAGAGACCCAGTACTTC
TRBJ1-4	TRBV27	.	.	13	CASRRHGGEKLFF	TGTGCCAGCAGAAGACATGGAGGGGAAAAACTGTTTTTT
TRBJ2-1	TRBV20-1	.	.	11	CSARGVDEQFF	TGCAGTGCTAGGGGCGTGGATGAGCAGTTCTTC
TRBJ2-3	TRBV10-3	few	.	11	CAISERDTQYF	TGTGCCATCAGTGAGCGGGATACGCAGTATTTT
TRBJ1-1	TRBV5-4	.	.	13	CASSLVLGTEAFF	TGTGCCAGCAGCTTGGTTCTGGGCACTGAAGCTTTCTTT
TRBJ2-1	TRBV7-3	few	TRBD2	16	CASSPPGTKVYNEQFF	TGTGCCAGCAGCCCCCCCGGGACTAAAGTCTACAATGAGCAGTTCTTC
TRBJ2-5	TRBV5-6	few	TRBD2	14	CASSSGTIQETQYF	TGTGCCAGCAGTTCCGGGACTATCCAAGAGACCCAGTACTTC
TRBJ2-1	TRBV7-2	.	.	13	CASSFDSNNEQFF	TGTGCCAGCAGCTTTGACTCAAACAATGAGCAGTTCTTC
TRBJ1-1	TRBV19	few	.	15	CASSIVGTGLWEAFF	TGTGCCAGTAGTATAGTGGGGACCGGCCTCTGGGAAGCTTTCTTT
TRBJ2-4	TRBV9	many	.	14	CASSVASHGNIQYF	TGTGCCAGCAGCGTAGCCTCCCATGGAAACATTCAGTACTTC
TRBJ2-7	TRBV6-1	.	.	14	CASSEPARIHEQYF	TGTGCCAGCAGTGAACCCGCCAGGATCCACGAGCAGTACTTC
TRBJ2-5	TRBV4-2	few	.	13	CASSPTGGETQYF	TGTGCCAGCAGCCCTACCGGGGGAGAGACCCAGTACTTC
TRBJ2-6	TRBV4-3	few	.	16	CASSQEAQGGANVLTF	TGCGCCAGCAGCCAAGAAGCACAGGGTGGTGCCAACGTCCTGACTTTC
TRBJ2-3	TRBV6-6	.	.	13	CASTQRSTDTQYF	TGTGCCAGCACCCAGAGGAGCACAGATACGCAGTATTTT
TRBJ1-2	TRBV14	.	.	14	CASSQVFSIFGYTF	TGTGCCAGCAGCCAAGTGTTCTCGATCTTTGGCTACACCTTC
TRBJ1-4	TRBV4-1	few	.	14	CASSPGLGGEKLFF	TGCGCCAGCAGCCCTGGGCTCGGGGGAGAAAAACTGTTTTTT
TRBJ1-4	TRBV5-6	few	.	16	CASSSPPGLSNEKLFF	TGTGCCAGCAGCTCACCCCCGGGACTGTCTAATGAAAAACTGTTTTTT
TRBJ2-7	TRBV27	.	.	18	CASSLRSVMGGGTYEQYF	TGTGCCAGCAGTTTACGTTCAGTAATGGGCGGGGGCACCTACGAGCAGTACTTC
TRBJ1-5	TRBV5-4	few	.	15	CASSLYRDGNQPQHF	TGTGCCAGCAGCTTGTACAGGGATGGCAATCAGCCCCAGCATTTT
TRBJ2-1	TRBV6-1	.	.	13	CASSEPLRNEQFF	TGTGCCAGCAGTGAACCTCTTCGGAATGAGCAGTTCTTC
TRBJ2-1	TRBV25-1	few	.	11	CASSDVAGRFF	TGTGCCAGCAGTGACGTTGCAGGTCGATTCTTC
TRBJ1-4	TRBV30	.	.	11	CAWGTYEKLFF	TGTGCCTGGGGAACTTATGAAAAACTGTTTTTT
TRBJ2-7	TRBV5-6	.	TRBD2	16	CASSLTSGSDTYEQYF	TGTGCCAGCAGTTTGACTAGCGGGTCTGATACCTACGAGCAGTACTTC
TRBJ2-2	TRBV5-4	.	TRBD1	14	CASSSDRVKGELFF	TGTGCCAGCAGCTCGGACAGGGTGAAGGGGGAGCTGTTTTTT
TRBJ1-2	TRBV29-1	.	TRBD1	14	CSVARTGLSYGYTF	TGCAGCGTTGCAAGGACAGGGTTAAGCTATGGCTACACCTTC
TRBJ2-3	TRBV10-3	.	TRBD2	15	CAIGRGTSGTDTQYF	TGTGCCATCGGAAGAGGGACTAGCGGCACAGATACGCAGTATTTT
TRBJ2-3	TRBV7-8	once	.	15	CASSNSGVPTDTQYF	TGTGCCAGCAGCAATTCGGGAGTCCCCACAGATACGCAGTATTTT